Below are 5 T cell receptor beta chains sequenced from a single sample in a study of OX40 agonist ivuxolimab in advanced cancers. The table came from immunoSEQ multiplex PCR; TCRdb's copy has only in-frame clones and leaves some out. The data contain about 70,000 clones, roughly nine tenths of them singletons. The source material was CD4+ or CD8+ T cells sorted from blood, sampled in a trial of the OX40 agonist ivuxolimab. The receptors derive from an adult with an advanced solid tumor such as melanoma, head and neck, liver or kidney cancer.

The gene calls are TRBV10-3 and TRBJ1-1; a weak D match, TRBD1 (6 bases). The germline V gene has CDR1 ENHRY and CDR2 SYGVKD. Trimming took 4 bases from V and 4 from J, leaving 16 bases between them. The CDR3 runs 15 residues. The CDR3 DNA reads TGTGCCATCAGTGCCAACGCAGGGGCCGGCACTGAAGCTTTCTTT. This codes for CAISANAGAGTEAFF.

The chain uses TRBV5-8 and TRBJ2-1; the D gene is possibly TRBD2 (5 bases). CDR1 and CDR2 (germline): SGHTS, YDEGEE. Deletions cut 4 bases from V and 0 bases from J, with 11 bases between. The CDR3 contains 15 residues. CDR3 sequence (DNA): TGTGCCAGCAGCCGGACTGGTAACTCCTACAATGAGCAGTTCTTC. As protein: CASSRTGNSYNEQFF.

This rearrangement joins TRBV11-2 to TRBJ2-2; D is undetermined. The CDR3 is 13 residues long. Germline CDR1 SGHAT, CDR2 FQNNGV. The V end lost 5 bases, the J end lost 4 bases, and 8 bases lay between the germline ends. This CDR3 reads CASSPGPTGELFF. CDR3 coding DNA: TGTGCCAGCAGCCCCGGTCCCACCGGGGAGCTGTTTTTT.

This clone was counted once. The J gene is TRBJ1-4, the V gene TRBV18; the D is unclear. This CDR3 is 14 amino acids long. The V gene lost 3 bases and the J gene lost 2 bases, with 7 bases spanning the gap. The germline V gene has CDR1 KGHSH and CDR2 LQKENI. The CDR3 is CASSPGLTNEKLFF. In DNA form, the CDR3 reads TGTGCCAGCTCACCTGGACTTACTAATGAAAAACTGTTTTTT.

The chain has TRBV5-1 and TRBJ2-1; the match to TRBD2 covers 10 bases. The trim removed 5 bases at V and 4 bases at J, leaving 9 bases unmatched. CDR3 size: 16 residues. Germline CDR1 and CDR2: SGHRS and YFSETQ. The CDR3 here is CASSLPNSGGYNEQFF. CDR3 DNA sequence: TGCGCCAGCAGTCTACCCAATAGCGGGGGGTACAATGAGCAGTTCTTC.